These 15 T cell receptor beta chains came from one sample sequenced in a study of shared T cell receptors in the human thymus. Generated by immunoSEQ multiplex PCR, the TCRdb table keeps only in-frame clones and is missing some. The data hold more than 300,000 clones, with approximately 95% observed a single time. Material for sequencing was thymocytes. The source of these receptors is a human donor.

This chain connects TRBV27 to TRBJ2-5; 10 bases map to TRBD2. The CDR3 extends over 20 amino acids. CDR1 is MNHEY, CDR2 SMNVEV, per germline (reference sequence). J gave up 0 bases and V 5 bases, and 18 bases lay outside the gene matches. In DNA form, the CDR3 reads TGTGCCAGCAGTCGTCATGGCCTAGCGGGAGATCATGGGCACCAAGAGACCCAGTACTTC. It encodes CASSRHGLAGDHGHQETQYF.

This chain uses TRBV28 with TRBJ1-5; D call uncertain. CDR3 size: 23 residues. Trimming left V 0 bases short and J 2 bases short, with 32 bases between. The V gene's germline CDR1 is MDHEN and CDR2 SYDVKM. CDR3 DNA sequence: TGTGCCAGCAGTTTATGCCCCTTGTGGGAGGAAGACCCCCTTATAAGGGGCAATCAGCCCCAGCATTTT. The encoded protein is CASSLCPLWEEDPLIRGNQPQHF. The full variable domain, in which reference TRBV28 and TRBJ1-5 provide the parts outside the CDR3, is DVKVTQSSRYLVKRTGEKVFLECVQDMDHENMFWYRQDPGLGLRLIYFSYDVKMKEKGDIPEGYSVSREKKERFSLILESASTNQTSMYLCASSLCPLWEEDPLIRGNQPQHFGDGTRLSIL.

The chain has TRBV6-5 and TRBJ2-7; D is perhaps TRBD1 (6 bases). The CDR3 loop spans 15 amino acids. Trimming took off 7 bases at V and 0 bases at J, with 16 bases between the two ends. Germline assignment: CDR1 MNHEY and CDR2 SVGAGI. The CDR3 here is CASNPSGALSYEQYF. CDR3 sequence (DNA): TGTGCCAGCAACCCATCAGGGGCCCTCTCCTACGAGCAGTACTTC.

V is TRBV11-3 and J is TRBJ1-2; possibly TRBD1 for D (5 bases). The CDR3 totals 12 residues. Germline CDR1 and CDR2: SGHNT and YENEEA. V was shortened by 1 base and J by 6 bases, with 6 bases between the two germline ends. The CDR3 DNA reads as TGTGCCAGCAGCTTAGGGGGCGATGGCTACACCTTC. Residues: CASSLGGDGYTF.

This chain connects TRBV18 to TRBJ1-4, with D possibly being TRBD1 (6 bases). Per germline, CDR1 KGHSH and CDR2 LQKENI. V was trimmed by 3 bases and J by 0 bases, leaving 14 bases between them. The CDR3 sequence is 17 residues long. Here the CDR3 DNA reads TGTGCCAGCTCACCCCAGGAGGGGGGAGCAACTAATGAAAAACTGTTTTTT. Translation: CASSPQEGGATNEKLFF.

This chain connects TRBV19 to TRBJ1-5; D gene uncertain. The germline gives CDR1 LNHDA, CDR2 SQIVND (reference sequence). Trimming took off 10 bases at V and 0 bases at J, with 16 bases between the two ends. The CDR3 is made up of 15 amino acids. The CDR3 sequence: CATLAGSDSNQPQHF. In nucleotides, the CDR3 is TGTGCCACCCTCGCAGGATCTGATAGCAATCAGCCCCAGCATTTT.

The chain has TRBV7-9 and TRBJ1-2; no clear D. CDR3 size: 17 residues. The V gene's germline CDR1 is SEHNR and CDR2 FQNEAQ (reference sequence). Trimming cost V 5 bases and J 4 bases, with 23 bases left between them. CDR3 residues: CASSPESGHPGGYGYTF. The DNA of the CDR3 is TGTGCCAGCAGCCCAGAGTCTGGCCATCCAGGAGGCTATGGCTACACCTTC.

This sequence joins TRBV7-9 and TRBJ2-1, with D uncertain. Trimming shortened V by 0 bases and J by 10 bases, and 16 bases separated the two germline ends. The CDR3 runs to 15 residues. Germline CDR1 reads SEHNR; CDR2 reads FQNEAQ (reference sequence). CDR3 nucleotide sequence: TGTGCCAGCAGCTTAGCTGGAACCCGACGTTGGGAGCAGTTCTTC. This sequence encodes CASSLAGTRRWEQFF.

The chain carries TRBV4-1 and TRBJ2-1; unclear D gene. CDR3 length: 17 amino acids. Trimming cost V 1 base and J 0 bases, with 13 bases left between them. CDR1 MGHRA and CDR2 YSYEKL come from the germline V gene. The CDR3 loop reads CASSQGGVGNSYNEQFF. CDR3 nucleotide sequence: TGCGCCAGCAGCCAAGGCGGTGTGGGAAACTCCTACAATGAGCAGTTCTTC.

This sequence joins TRBV28 and TRBJ1-4; D remains ambiguous. The length of the CDR3 is 14 residues. Germline values: CDR1 MDHEN, CDR2 SYDVKM. V lost 1 base and J lost 8, with 11 bases in between. This chain's CDR3 is CASSLFRGREKLFF. CDR3 DNA sequence: TGTGCCAGCAGTTTATTTCGGGGAAGAGAAAAACTGTTTTTT.

This clone has only one observation. The chain is built from TRBV7-4 and TRBJ2-5, with 7 bases lining up with TRBD2. V gave up 3 bases and J gave up 0 bases; unmatched junction bases: 7. Germline lookup yields CDR1 SGHVT and CDR2 SQSDAQ. The CDR3 is 16 residues long. Here the CDR3 reads CASSLTREGYQETQYF. DNA of the CDR3: TGTGCCAGCAGCTTGACTAGGGAGGGGTACCAAGAGACCCAGTACTTC. The full variable domain, its missing parts supplied by reference TRBV7-4 and TRBJ2-5, is GAGVSQSPRYKVAKRGRDVALRCDSISGHVTLYWYRQTLGQGSEVLTYSQSDAQRDKSGRPSGRFSAERPERSVSTLKIQRTEQGDSAVYLCASSLTREGYQETQYFGPGTRLLVL.

The genes are TRBV7-2 and TRBJ2-3; 7 nucleotides agree with TRBD2. Germline V gene lookup returns CDR1 SGHTA and CDR2 FQGNSA. This CDR3 has 14 residues. After removal of 6 bases from V and 4 bases from J, the junction contained 7 bases not matched to a gene. CDR3 sequence (DNA): TGTGCCAGCAGTCCCGGGGGGAGTCCAGATACGCAGTATTTT. As protein: CASSPGGSPDTQYF.

The chain's CDR3 is CASSPIPRGKGEKLFF. CDR3 DNA: TGTGCCAGCAGTCCGATCCCCCGGGGCAAGGGAGAAAAACTGTTTTTT. The chain joins TRBV28 to TRBJ1-4; possibly TRBD1 for D (5 bases). Germline V gene lookup returns CDR1 MDHEN and CDR2 SYDVKM. V gave up 5 bases and J gave up 8 bases, with 21 bases separating them. CDR3 length equals 16 residues.

This clone was observed a single time. This sequence joins TRBV7-9 and TRBJ2-7, with TRBD1 as a possible D gene (6 bases). Per germline, CDR1 SEHNR and CDR2 FQNEAQ (reference sequence). There are 14 residues in the CDR3. V lost 1 base to trimming and J lost 4 bases, with 11 bases between them. CDR3 amino acids: CASSLVDSLYEQYF. The CDR3 nucleotides read TGTGCCAGCAGCTTAGTGGACAGCCTTTACGAGCAGTACTTC.

The rearrangement joins TRBV4-1 to TRBJ2-3; 15 bases match TRBD2. CDR1 and CDR2 from the germline V gene are MGHRA and YSYEKL. V shed 5 bases, J shed 1 base, and the junction held 4 bases outside the gene matches. This CDR3 is built from 17 residues. CDR3 coding DNA: TGCGCCAGCAGCTCGGGACTAGCGGGAGGAGGCACAGATACGCAGTATTTT. Translated: CASSSGLAGGGTDTQYF.